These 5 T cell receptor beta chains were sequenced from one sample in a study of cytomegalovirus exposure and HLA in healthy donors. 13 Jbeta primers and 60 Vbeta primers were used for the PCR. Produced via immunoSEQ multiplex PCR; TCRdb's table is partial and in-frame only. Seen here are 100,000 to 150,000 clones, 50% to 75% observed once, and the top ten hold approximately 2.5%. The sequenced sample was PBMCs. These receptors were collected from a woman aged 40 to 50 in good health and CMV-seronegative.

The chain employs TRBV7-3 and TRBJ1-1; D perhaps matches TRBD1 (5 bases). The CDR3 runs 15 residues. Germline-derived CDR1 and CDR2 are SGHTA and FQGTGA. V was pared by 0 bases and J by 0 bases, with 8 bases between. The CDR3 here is CASSLTGEVNTEAFF. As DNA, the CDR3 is TGTGCCAGCAGCTTAACAGGGGAGGTGAACACTGAAGCTTTCTTT.

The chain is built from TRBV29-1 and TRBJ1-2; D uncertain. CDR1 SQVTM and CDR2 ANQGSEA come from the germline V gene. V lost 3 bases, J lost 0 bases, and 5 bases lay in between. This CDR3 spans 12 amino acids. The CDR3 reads CSVDSANYGYTF. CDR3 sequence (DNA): TGCAGCGTTGACAGCGCTAACTATGGCTACACCTTC.

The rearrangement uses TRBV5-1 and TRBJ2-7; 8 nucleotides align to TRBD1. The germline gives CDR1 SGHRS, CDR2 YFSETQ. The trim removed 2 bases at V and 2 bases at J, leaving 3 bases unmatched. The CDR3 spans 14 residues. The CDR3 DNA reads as TGCGCCAGCAGCTTAGGACAGGGCCCCTACGAGCAGTACTTC. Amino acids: CASSLGQGPYEQYF.

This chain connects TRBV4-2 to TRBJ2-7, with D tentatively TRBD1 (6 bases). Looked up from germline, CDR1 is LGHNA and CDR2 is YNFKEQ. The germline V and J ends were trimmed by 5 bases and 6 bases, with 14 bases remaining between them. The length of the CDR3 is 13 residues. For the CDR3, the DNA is TGTGCCAGCAGCAATAACAGGGAAAGCGAGCAGTACTTC. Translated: CASSNNRESEQYF.

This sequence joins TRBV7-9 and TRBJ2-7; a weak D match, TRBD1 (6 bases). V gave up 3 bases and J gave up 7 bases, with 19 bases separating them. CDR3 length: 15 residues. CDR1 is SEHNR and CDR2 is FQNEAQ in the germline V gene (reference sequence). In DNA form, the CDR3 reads TGTGCCAGCAGCTTCGACGGGCCAGGGGCCAAGGAGCAGTACTTC. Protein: CASSFDGPGAKEQYF.